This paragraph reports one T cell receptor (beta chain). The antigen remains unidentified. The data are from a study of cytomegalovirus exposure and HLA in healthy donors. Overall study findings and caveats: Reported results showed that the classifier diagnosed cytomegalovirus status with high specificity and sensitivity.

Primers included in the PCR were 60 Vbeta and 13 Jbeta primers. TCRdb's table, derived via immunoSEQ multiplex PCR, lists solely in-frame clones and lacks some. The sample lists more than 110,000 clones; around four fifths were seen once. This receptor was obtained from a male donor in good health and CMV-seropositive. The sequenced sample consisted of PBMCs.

The CDR3, as DNA: TGCGCCAGCAGAGATAAGGACTTCAATGAAAAACTGTTTTTT. The encoded protein is CASRDKDFNEKLFF. The chain combines TRBV5-1 with TRBJ1-4; no reliable D call. Between the trimmed V and J ends, which lost 5 bases and 5 bases, there was a span of 13 bases. CDR1 SGHRS and CDR2 YFSETQ come from the germline V gene. This CDR3 has 14 amino acids.